The 8 T cell receptor beta chains listed next were all sequenced from one sample in a study of control samples from healthy donors and cancer patients. The table came from immunoSEQ multiplex PCR; TCRdb's copy has only in-frame clones and leaves some out. The sample has 150,000 to 200,000 clones; 80% to 95% are singletons. The specimen was blood. The source is a woman between 55 and 75 years old in good health.

J is TRBJ1-1 and V is TRBV4-3, with a tentative D call TRBD1 (5 bases). CDR1 is LGHNA and CDR2 is YSLEER in the germline V gene. The CDR3 extends over 19 amino acids. V lost 1 base and J lost 3, with 24 bases in between. CDR3 nucleotide sequence: TGCGCCAGCAGCCAAGCCGCGGTCGAAGTCTGGGGGGTTGACACTGAAGCTTTCTTT. This gives the protein CASSQAAVEVWGVDTEAFF.

The chain joins TRBV5-1 to TRBJ2-1, with D tentatively TRBD1 or TRBD2 (5 bases each). Germline assignment: CDR1 SGHRS and CDR2 YFSETQ. The CDR3 is 16 residues long. Between the trimmed V and J ends, which lost 3 bases and 2 bases, there was a span of 15 bases. CDR3 bases: TGCGCCAGCAGCTCCCCCTATGGGGGACCCTACAATGAGCAGTTCTTC. Translating gives CASSSPYGGPYNEQFF.

V gene TRBV5-1 combines with J gene TRBJ1-2, with a tentative D call TRBD1 (6 bases). The germline gives CDR1 SGHRS, CDR2 YFSETQ. V was shortened by 5 bases and J by 5 bases, with 10 bases between the two germline ends. CDR3 length equals 12 residues. In nucleotides, the CDR3 is TGCGCCAGCAGAGGGGGGGAATATGGCTACACCTTC. Translated, it gives CASRGGEYGYTF. The full variable domain, its missing parts supplied by reference TRBV5-1 and TRBJ1-2, is KAGVTQTPRYLIKTRGQQVTLSCSPISGHRSVSWYQQTPGQGLQFLFEYFSETQRNKGNFPGRFSGRQFSNSRSEMNVSTLELGDSALYLCASRGGEYGYTFGSGTRLTVV.

This rearrangement joins TRBV28 to TRBJ1-1, with TRBD1 identical over 10 bases. J was trimmed by 4 bases and V by 5 bases; bases with no gene match: 4. Germline assignment: CDR1 MDHEN and CDR2 SYDVKM. The length of the CDR3 is 14 residues. CDR3: CASSPRQGATEAFF. The CDR3 nucleotides are TGTGCCAGCAGTCCCCGACAGGGGGCCACTGAAGCTTTCTTT. The variable domain in full, completed from reference TRBV28 and TRBJ1-1, reads DVKVTQSSRYLVKRTGEKVFLECVQDMDHENMFWYRQDPGLGLRLIYFSYDVKMKEKGDIPEGYSVSREKKERFSLILESASTNQTSMYLCASSPRQGATEAFFGQGTRLTVV.

The V gene is TRBV19, the J gene TRBJ1-2, with 9 bases fitting TRBD1. J lost 7 bases, V lost 0 bases, and 6 bases had no gene match. The CDR3 runs 15 residues. From germline, CDR1 is LNHDA and CDR2 SQIVND (reference sequence). CDR3 amino acids: CASSIEDRGAGGYTF. CDR3 DNA: TGTGCCAGTAGTATAGAGGACAGGGGTGCCGGTGGCTACACCTTC.

V and J are TRBV6-1 and TRBJ1-6, with D tentatively TRBD1 (5 bases). CDR1 MNHNS and CDR2 SASEGT come from the germline V gene. The V end was cut by 1 base, the J end by 2 bases, with 9 bases between. The CDR3 covers 16 residues. CDR3 DNA sequence: TGTGCCAGCAGTGAAGGGCAGGGACCCTATAATTCACCCCTCCACTTT. Translating gives CASSEGQGPYNSPLHF.

The CDR3 coding sequence is TGCGCCAGCAGCTTGGTACAGCCCCAGCATTTT. It codes for CASSLVQPQHF. V usage is TRBV5-1 and J usage is TRBJ1-5; D gene uncertain. With 0 bases removed from V and 7 bases from J, the gap between germline ends came to 2 bases. CDR3 length: 11 amino acids. CDR1 and CDR2 from the germline V gene are SGHRS and YFSETQ.

V is TRBV29-1 and J is TRBJ1-1, with D perhaps matching TRBD1 (5 bases). This CDR3 contains 12 residues. The V gene's germline CDR1 is SQVTM and CDR2 ANQGSEA. Between the trimmed V and J ends, which lost 7 bases and 0 bases, there was a span of 9 bases. Here the CDR3 reads CSARGLNTEAFF. The CDR3 DNA sequence: TGCAGCGCAAGGGGCTTGAACACTGAAGCTTTCTTT.